The clone carrying this T cell receptor beta chain appeared a single time. The entry originates in a study of blood T cell repertoires in COVID-19. The method was immunoSEQ multiplex PCR; TCRdb's version includes in-frame clones alone and lacks a portion of them. The sample shows about 71,000 clones, about 83% of them seen only once. With V trimmed by 3 bases and J by 5 bases, 10 bases remained unmatched. This CDR3 comprises 16 residues. Germline V gene data show CDR1 as SGDLS and CDR2 as YYNGEE. Sequencing input: peripheral blood. The V gene is TRBV9, the J gene TRBJ1-2; 10 positions match TRBD1. This sequence was found in a man aged 30 to 45 with COVID-19, enrolled during active disease. CDR3 sequence: CASSGGGTGATYGYTF. The CDR3 nucleotides are TGTGCCAGCAGCGGTGGGGGGACAGGGGCAACTTATGGCTACACCTTC. The full variable domain, rest sourced from reference TRBV9 and TRBJ1-2, is DSGVTQTPKHLITATGQRVTLRCSPRSGDLSVYWYQQSLDQGLQFLIQYYNGEERAKGNILERFSAQQFPDLHSELNLSSLELGDSALYFCASSGGGTGATYGYTFGSGTRLTVV.